The clone carrying this TCR beta chain was counted only a few times. Alongside a J-beta primer mix, a sample-barcoded 5' primer served in a second PCR lasting about 7 to 11 cycles. Via MiXCR, TCRdb re-called the 5' RACE reads, giving one row per CDR3 protein. The table shows 1.5 million to 2 million distinct CDR3 sequences, with 28% occurring only once. The sample is drawn from a study of blood T cells in healthy people across ages. The V segment lost 5 bases and the J segment 0 bases; nucleotides outside the gene matches: 7. Per germline, CDR1 DFQATT and CDR2 SNEGSKA (reference sequence). The CDR3 sequence is 15 residues long.

The chain links TRBV20-1 to TRBJ1-1, with TRBD1 matching 9 bases. The sequenced sample consisted of blood. This TCR came from a woman younger than 45 in good health. The CDR3 region has the DNA TGCAGTGCTGGGGGACAGGGAGCCATGAACACTGAAGCTTTCTTT. It codes for CSAGGQGAMNTEAFF.